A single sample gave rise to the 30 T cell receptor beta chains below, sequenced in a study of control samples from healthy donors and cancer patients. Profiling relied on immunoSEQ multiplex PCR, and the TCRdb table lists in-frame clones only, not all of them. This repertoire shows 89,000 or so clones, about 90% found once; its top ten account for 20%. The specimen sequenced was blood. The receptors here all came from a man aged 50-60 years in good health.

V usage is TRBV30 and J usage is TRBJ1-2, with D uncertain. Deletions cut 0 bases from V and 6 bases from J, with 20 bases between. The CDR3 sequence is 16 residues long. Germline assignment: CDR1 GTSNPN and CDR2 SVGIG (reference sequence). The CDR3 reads CAWSVKSRAGIHGYTF. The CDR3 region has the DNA TGTGCCTGGAGTGTAAAGTCGCGGGCCGGGATCCATGGCTACACCTTC.

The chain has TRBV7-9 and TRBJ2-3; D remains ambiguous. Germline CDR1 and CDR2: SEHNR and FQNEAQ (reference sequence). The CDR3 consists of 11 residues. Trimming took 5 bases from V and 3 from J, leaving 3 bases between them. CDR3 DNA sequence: TGTGCCAGCAGCCCTACAGATACGCAGTATTTT. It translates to CASSPTDTQYF.

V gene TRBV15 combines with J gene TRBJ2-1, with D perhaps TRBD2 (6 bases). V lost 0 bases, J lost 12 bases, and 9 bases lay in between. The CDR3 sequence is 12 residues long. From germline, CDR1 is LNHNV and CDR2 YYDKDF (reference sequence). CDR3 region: CATSREGGGQFF. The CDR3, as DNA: TGTGCCACCAGCAGAGAGGGGGGAGGGCAGTTCTTC.

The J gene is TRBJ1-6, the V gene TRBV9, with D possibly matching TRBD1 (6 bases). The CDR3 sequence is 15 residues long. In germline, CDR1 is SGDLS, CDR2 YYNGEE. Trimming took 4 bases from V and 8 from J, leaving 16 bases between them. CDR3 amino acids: CASSYSRGLDSPLHF. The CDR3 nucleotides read TGTGCCAGCAGCTATAGCAGGGGATTGGATTCACCCCTCCACTTT.

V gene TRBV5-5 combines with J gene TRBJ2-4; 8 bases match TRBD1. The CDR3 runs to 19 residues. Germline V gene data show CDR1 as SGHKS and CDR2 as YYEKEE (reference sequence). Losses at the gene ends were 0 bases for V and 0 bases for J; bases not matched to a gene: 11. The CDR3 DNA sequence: TGTGCCAGCAGCTTGGTTCCTGGACAGGGTTCCTTAGCCAAAAACATTCAGTACTTC. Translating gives CASSLVPGQGSLAKNIQYF.

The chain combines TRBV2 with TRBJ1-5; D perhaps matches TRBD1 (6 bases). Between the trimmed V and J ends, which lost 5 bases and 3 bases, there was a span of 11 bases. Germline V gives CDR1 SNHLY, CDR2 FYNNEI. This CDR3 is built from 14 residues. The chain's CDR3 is CASSSGQNNQPQHF. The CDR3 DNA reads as TGTGCCAGCAGTTCCGGACAGAACAATCAGCCCCAGCATTTT.

The CDR3 DNA is TGTGCCAGTAGCCTTTCGGGCACAGATACGCAGTATTTT. This translates into CASSLSGTDTQYF. The chain links TRBV19 to TRBJ2-3; D remains unclear. The CDR3 spans 13 residues. Germline loops: CDR1 LNHDA, CDR2 SQIVND (reference sequence). Between the trimmed V and J ends, which lost 6 bases and 1 base, there was a span of 8 bases.

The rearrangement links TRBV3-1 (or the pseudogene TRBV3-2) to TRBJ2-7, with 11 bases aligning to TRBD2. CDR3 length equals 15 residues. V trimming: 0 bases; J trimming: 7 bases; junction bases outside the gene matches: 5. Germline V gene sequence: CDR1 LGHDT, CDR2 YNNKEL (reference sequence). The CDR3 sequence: CASSQDTSGSCEQYF. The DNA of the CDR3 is TGTGCCAGCAGCCAAGATACTAGCGGGAGTTGTGAGCAGTACTTC.

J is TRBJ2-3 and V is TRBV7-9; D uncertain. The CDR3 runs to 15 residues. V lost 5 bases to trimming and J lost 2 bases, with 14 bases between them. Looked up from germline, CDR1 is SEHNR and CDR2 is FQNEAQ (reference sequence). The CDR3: CASSRYKTYTDTQYF. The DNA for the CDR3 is TGTGCCAGCAGCCGATATAAAACCTACACAGATACGCAGTATTTT.

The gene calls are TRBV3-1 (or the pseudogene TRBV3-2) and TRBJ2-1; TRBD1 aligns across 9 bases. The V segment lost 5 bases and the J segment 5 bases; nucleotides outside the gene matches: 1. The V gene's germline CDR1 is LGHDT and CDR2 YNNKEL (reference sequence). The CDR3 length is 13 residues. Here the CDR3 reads CASSRTGDNEQFF. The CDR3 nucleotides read TGTGCCAGCAGCAGGACAGGGGACAATGAGCAGTTCTTC.

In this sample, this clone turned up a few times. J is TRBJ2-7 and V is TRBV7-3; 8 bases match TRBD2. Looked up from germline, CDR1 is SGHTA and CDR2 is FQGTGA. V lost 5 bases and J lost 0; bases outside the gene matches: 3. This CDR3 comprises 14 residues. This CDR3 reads CASSPTSGSYEQYF. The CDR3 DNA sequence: TGTGCCAGCAGCCCAACTAGCGGCTCCTACGAGCAGTACTTC.

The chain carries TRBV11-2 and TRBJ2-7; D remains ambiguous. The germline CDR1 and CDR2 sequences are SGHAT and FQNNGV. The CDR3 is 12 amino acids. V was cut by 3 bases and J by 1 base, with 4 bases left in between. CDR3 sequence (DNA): TGTGCCAGCAGCTTGGGGTCCTACGAGCAGTACGTC. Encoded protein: CASSLGSYEQYV.

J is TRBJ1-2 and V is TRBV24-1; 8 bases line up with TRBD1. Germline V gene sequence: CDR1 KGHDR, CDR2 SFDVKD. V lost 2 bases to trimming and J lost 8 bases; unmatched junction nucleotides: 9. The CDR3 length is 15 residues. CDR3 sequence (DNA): TGTGCCACCAGTGATTCGGGACAGGACTATGGGGGCTACACCTTC. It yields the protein CATSDSGQDYGGYTF.

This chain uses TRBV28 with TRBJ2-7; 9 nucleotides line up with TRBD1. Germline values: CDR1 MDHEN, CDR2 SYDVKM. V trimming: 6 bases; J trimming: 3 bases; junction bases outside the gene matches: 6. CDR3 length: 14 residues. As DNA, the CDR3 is TGTGCCAGCAGCCTACAGGGGGCGCTCTACGAGCAGTACGTC. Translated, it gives CASSLQGALYEQYV.

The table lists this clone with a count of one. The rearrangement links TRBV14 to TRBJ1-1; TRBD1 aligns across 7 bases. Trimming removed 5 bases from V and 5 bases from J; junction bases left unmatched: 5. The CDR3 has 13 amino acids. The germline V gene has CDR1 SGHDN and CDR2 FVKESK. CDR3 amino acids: CASSFDRVTEAFF. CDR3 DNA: TGTGCCAGCAGCTTCGACAGGGTAACTGAAGCTTTCTTT.

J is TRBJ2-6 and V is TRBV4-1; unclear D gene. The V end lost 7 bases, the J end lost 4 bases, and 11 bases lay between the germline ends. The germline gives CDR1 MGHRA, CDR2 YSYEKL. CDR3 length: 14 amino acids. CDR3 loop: CASTSFSGANVLTF. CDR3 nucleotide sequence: TGCGCCAGCACTTCCTTTTCCGGGGCCAACGTCCTGACTTTC.

CDR3 protein: CASSQDRGPTLTF. The CDR3 nucleotides are TGTGCCAGCAGCCAAGATCGAGGACCGACTCTCACCTTC. This chain links TRBV3-1 (or the pseudogene TRBV3-2) with TRBJ1-2; no clear D gene. Germline values: CDR1 LGHDT, CDR2 YNNKEL (reference sequence). V lost 0 bases and J lost 13, with 15 bases in between. The CDR3 extends over 13 amino acids.

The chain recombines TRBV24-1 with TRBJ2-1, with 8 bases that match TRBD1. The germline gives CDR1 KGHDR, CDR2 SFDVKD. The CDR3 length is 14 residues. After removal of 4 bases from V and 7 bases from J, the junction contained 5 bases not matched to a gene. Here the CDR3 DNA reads TGTGCCACCAGTGACGTCCAGGGGGCTAATGAGCAGTTCTTC. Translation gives CATSDVQGANEQFF.

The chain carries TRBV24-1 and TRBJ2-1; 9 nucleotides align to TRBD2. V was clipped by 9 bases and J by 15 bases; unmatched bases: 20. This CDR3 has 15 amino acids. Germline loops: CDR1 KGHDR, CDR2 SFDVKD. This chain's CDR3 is CATGGLGSGGGRLFF. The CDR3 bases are TGTGCCACCGGAGGACTGGGTAGCGGGGGCGGCCGGCTGTTCTTC.

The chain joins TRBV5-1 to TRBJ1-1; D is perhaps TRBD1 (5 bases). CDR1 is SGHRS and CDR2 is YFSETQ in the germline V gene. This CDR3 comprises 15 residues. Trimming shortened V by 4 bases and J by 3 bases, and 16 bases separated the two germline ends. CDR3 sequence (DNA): TGCGCCAGCAGCCAGGACCAGGGTTTGTACACTGAAGCTTTCTTT. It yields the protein CASSQDQGLYTEAFF.

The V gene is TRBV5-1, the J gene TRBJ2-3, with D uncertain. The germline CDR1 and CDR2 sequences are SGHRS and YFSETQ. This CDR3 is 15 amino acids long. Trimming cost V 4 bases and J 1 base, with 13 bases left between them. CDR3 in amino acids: CASSLDGWGTDTQYF. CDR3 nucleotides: TGCGCCAGCAGCCTGGACGGATGGGGCACAGATACGCAGTATTTT.

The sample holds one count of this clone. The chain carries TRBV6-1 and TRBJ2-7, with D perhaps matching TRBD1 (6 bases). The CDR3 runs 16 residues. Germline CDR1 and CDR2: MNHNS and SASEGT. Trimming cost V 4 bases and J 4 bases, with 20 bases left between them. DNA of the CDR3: TGTGCCAGCAGTGGCTATCACCAAGGACAGTATTACGAGCAGTACGTC. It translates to CASSGYHQGQYYEQYV.

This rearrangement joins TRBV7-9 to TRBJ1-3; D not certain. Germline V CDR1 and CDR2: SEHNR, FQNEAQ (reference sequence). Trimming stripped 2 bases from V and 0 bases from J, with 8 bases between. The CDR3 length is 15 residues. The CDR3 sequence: CASSLSRHSGNTIYF. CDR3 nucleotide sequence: TGTGCCAGCAGCTTATCCAGGCACTCTGGAAACACCATATATTTT.

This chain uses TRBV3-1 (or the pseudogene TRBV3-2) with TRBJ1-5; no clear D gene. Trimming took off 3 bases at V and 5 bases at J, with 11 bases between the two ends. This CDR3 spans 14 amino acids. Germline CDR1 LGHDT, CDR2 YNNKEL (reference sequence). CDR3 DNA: TGTGCCAGCAGCCACCGTGCGCGAGATCAGCCCCAGCATTTT. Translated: CASSHRARDQPQHF.

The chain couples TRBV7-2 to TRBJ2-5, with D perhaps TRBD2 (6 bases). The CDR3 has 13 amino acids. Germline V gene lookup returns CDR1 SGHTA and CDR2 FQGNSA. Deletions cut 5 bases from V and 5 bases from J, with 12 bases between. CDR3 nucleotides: TGTGCCAGCAGCATGGGACTGGGCGAGACCCAGTACTTC. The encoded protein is CASSMGLGETQYF.

CDR3 loop: CASSQSLTRGPNQPQHF. CDR3 DNA: TGCGCCAGCAGCCAATCCCTAACCCGGGGTCCCAATCAGCCCCAGCATTTT. This sequence joins TRBV4-1 and TRBJ1-5; no clear D. Per germline, CDR1 MGHRA and CDR2 YSYEKL. V gave up 2 bases and J gave up 3 bases, with 17 bases separating them. The length of the CDR3 is 17 residues.

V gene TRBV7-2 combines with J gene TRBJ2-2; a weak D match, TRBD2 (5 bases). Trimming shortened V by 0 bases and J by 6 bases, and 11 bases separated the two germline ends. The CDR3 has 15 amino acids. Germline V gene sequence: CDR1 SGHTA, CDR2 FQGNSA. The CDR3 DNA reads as TGTGCCAGCAGCTTAGCGGGAGCAATGGCCGGGGAGCTGTTTTTT. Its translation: CASSLAGAMAGELFF.

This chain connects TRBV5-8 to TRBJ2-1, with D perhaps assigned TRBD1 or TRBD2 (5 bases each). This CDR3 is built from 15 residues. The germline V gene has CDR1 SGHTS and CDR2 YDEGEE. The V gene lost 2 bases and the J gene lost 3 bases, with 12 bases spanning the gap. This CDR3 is CASSFWDGNYNEQFF. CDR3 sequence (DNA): TGTGCCAGCAGCTTTTGGGACGGCAACTACAATGAGCAGTTCTTC.

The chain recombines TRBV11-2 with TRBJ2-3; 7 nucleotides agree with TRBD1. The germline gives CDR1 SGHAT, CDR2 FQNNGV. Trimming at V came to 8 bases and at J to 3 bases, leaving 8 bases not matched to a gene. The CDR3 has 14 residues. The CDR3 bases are TGTGCCAGCTCACAGGGGCGAGGGACAGATACGCAGTATTTT. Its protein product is CASSQGRGTDTQYF. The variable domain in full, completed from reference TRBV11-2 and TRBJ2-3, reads EAGVAQSPRYKIIEKRQSVAFWCNPISGHATLYWYQQILGQGPKLLIQFQNNGVVDDSQLPKDRFSAERLKGVDSTLKIQPAKLEDSAVYLCASSQGRGTDTQYFGPGTRLTVL.

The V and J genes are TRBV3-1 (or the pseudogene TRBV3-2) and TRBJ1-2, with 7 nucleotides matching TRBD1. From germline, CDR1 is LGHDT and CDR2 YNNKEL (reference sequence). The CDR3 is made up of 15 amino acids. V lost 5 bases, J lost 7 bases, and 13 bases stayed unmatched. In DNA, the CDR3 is TGTGCCAGCAGCGAGACAGGGACTGAGAGGTCTGGCTACACCTTC. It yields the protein CASSETGTERSGYTF.